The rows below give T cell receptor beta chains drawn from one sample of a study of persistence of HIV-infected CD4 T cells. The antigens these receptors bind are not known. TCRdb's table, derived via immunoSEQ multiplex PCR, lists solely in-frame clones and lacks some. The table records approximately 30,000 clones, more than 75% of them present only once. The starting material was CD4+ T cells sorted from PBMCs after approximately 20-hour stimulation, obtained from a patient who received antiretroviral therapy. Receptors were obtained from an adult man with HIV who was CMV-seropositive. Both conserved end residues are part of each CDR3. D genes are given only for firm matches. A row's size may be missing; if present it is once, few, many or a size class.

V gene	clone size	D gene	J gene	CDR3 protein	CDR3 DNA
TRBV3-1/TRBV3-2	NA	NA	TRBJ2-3	CASSQEWNTQYF	TGTGCCAGCAGCCAAGAGTGGAATACGCAGTATTTT
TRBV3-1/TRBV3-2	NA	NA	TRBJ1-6	CASTPGRWFNSPLHF	TGTGCCAGCACCCCGGGCAGGTGGTTTAATTCACCCCTCCACTTT
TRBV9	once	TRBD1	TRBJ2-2	CASSVDRVRNTGELFF	TGTGCCAGCAGCGTTGACAGGGTCAGAAACACCGGGGAGCTGTTTTTT
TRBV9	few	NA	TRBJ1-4	CASSLRLGEKLFF	TGTGCCAGCTCACTCAGGCTGGGTGAAAAACTGTTTTTT
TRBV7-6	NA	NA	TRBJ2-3	CASSSGTGFNTDTQYF	TGTGCCAGCAGCTCCGGGACTGGCTTTAACACAGATACGCAGTATTTT
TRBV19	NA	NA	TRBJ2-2	CASMRGQNTGELFF	TGTGCCAGCATGCGGGGACAAAACACCGGGGAGCTGTTTTTT
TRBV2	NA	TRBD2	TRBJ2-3	CASARGLAGGSDTQYF	TGTGCCAGTGCAAGGGGACTAGCGGGGGGATCTGATACGCAGTATTTT
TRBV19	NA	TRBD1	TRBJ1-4	CASKGASNEKLFF	TGTGCCAGTAAGGGGGCGTCGAATGAAAAACTGTTTTTT
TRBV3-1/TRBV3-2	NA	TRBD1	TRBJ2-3	CASSQGTGGDTQYF	TGTGCCAGCAGCCAAGGGACAGGTGGAGATACGCAGTATTTT
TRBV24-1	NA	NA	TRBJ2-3	CATSRADTQYF	TGTGCCACCTCCCGCGCAGATACGCAGTATTTT
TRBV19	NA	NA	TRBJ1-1	CASSDTALRTEAFF	TGTGCCAGTAGTGACACAGCTCTCCGAACTGAAGCTTTCTTT
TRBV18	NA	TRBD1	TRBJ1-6	CASSHRDRESPLHF	TGTGCCAGCTCACACCGGGACAGGGAATCACCCCTCCACTTT
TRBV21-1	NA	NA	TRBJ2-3	CASSTCTDTQYF	TGTGCCAGCAGTACCTGCACAGATACGCAGTATTTT
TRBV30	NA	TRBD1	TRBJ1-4	CAWSRTGEGKLFF	TGTGCCTGGAGCCGGACAGGGGAAGGAAAACTGTTTTTT
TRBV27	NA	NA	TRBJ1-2	CASSLRDNYGYTF	TGTGCCAGCAGTTTACGAGATAACTATGGCTACACCTTC
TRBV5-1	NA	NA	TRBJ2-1	CASSLDVVFEQFF	TGCGCCAGCAGCTTGGATGTCGTTTTTGAGCAGTTCTTC
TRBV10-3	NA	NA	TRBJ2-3	CAISESGGVVLGDTQYF	TGTGCCATCAGTGAGTCAGGCGGGGTGGTTCTAGGAGATACGCAGTATTTT
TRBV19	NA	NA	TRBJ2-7	CASTKTGLGGEQYF	TGTGCCAGTACCAAGACGGGGCTAGGAGGCGAGCAGTACTTC
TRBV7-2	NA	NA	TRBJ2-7	CASSLGGDRPYEQYF	TGTGCCAGCAGCTTAGGGGGGGACAGACCCTACGAGCAGTACTTC
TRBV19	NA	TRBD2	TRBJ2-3	CASSSRAGGLDTQYF	TGTGCCAGTAGTTCCCGAGCGGGGGGGCTGGATACGCAGTATTTT
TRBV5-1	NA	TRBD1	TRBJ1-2	CASRPTRQGTVVYGYTF	TGCGCCAGCAGACCAACTCGACAGGGGACGGTCGTCTATGGCTACACCTTC
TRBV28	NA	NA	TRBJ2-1	CASSRADEQFF	TGTGCCAGCAGCCGCGCGGATGAGCAGTTCTTC
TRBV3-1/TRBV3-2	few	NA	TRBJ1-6	CASSQDQGSPLHF	TGTGCCAGCAGCCAAGATCAGGGTTCACCCCTCCACTTT
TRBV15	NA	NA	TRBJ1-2	CATSRDRAVANYGYTF	TGTGCCACCAGCAGAGATCGGGCAGTGGCTAACTATGGCTACACCTTC
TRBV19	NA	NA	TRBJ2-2	CASSPRQAPNTGELFF	TGTGCCAGTAGTCCCAGACAGGCCCCGAACACCGGGGAGCTGTTTTTT
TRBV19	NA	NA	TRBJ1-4	CASSRGWGNEKLFF	TGTGCCAGTAGTCGGGGGTGGGGAAATGAAAAACTGTTTTTT
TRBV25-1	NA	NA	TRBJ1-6	CASSEGGLNSPLHF	TGTGCCAGCAGTGAGGGAGGCTTAAATTCACCCCTCCACTTT
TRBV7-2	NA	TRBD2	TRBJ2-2	CASSLVAGSTGELFF	TGTGCCAGCAGCTTAGTAGCGGGGAGTACCGGGGAGCTGTTTTTT
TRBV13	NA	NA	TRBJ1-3	CASSLIRGATLSGNTIYF	TGTGCCAGCAGCCTTATAAGGGGCGCCACTCTCTCTGGAAACACCATATATTTT
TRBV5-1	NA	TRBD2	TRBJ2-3	CASSRGLAASTDTQYF	TGCGCCAGCAGCCGGGGACTAGCAGCGAGCACAGATACGCAGTATTTT
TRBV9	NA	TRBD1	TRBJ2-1	CASSVGQGRELGFF	TGTGCCAGCAGCGTAGGACAGGGCAGGGAACTGGGGTTCTTC
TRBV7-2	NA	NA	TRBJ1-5	CASSLRGNQPQHF	TGTGCCAGCAGCCTGAGGGGCAATCAGCCCCAGCATTTT
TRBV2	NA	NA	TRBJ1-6	CASEGTNSPLHF	TGTGCCAGCGAAGGAACTAATTCACCCCTCCACTTT
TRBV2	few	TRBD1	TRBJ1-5	CASGQVNQPQHF	TGTGCCAGCGGACAGGTTAATCAGCCCCAGCATTTT
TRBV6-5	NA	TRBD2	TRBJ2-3	CASQISGGGTDTQYF	TGTGCCAGTCAAATCAGCGGGGGGGGCACAGATACGCAGTATTTT
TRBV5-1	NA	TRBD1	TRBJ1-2	CASSSTDRGFYGYTF	TGCGCCAGCAGCTCCACTGACAGGGGATTCTATGGCTACACCTTC
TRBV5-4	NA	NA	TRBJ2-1	CASVRGGMNEQFF	TGTGCCAGCGTGAGGGGGGGGATGAATGAGCAGTTCTTC
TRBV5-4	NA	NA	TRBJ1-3	CASSEGTRNTIYF	TGTGCCAGCAGCGAAGGGACGCGAAACACCATATATTTT
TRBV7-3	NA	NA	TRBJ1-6	CASTEGVDSPLHF	TGTGCCAGCACCGAGGGGGTAGATTCACCCCTCCACTTT
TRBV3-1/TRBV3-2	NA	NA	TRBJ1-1	CASSQGERWDTEAFF	TGTGCCAGCAGCCAGGGGGAGCGTTGGGACACTGAAGCTTTCTTT